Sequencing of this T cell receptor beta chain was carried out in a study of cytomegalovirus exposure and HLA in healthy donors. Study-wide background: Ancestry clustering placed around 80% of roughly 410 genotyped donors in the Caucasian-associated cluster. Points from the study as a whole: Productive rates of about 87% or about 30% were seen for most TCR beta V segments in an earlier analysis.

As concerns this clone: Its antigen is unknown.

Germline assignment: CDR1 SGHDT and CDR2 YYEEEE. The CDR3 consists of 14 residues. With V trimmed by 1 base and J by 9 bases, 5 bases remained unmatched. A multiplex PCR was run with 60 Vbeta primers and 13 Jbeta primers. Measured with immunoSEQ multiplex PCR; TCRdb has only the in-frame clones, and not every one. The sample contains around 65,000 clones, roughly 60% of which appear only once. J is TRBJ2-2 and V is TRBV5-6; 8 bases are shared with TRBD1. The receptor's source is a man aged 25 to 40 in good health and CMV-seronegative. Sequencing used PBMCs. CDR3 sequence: CASSLSAGGRELFF. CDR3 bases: TGTGCCAGCAGCTTGTCGGCAGGGGGCAGGGAGCTGTTTTTT.